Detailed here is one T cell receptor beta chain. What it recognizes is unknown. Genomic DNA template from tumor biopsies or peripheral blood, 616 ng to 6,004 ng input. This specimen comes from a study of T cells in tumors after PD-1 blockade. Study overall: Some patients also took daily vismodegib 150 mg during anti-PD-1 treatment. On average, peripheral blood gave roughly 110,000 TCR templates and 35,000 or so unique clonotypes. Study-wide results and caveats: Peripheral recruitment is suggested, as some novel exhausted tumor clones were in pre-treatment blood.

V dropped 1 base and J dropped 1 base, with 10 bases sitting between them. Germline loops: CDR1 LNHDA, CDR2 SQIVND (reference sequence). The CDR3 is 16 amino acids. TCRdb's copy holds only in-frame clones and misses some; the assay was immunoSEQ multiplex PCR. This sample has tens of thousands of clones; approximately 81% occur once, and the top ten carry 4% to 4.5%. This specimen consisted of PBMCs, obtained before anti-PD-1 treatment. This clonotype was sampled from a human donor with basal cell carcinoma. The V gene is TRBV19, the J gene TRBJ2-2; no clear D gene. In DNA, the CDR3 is TGTGCCAGTAGTATAGCACAGACAAGGAACACCGGGGAGCTGTTTTTT. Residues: CASSIAQTRNTGELFF.